This is a list of T cell receptor beta chains from one sample in a study of CD8+ T cells in alopecia areata. TCRdb's copy holds only in-frame clones and misses some; the assay was immunoSEQ multiplex PCR. The sample lists over 100,000 clones, about 49% occurring once. The sequencing here drew on CD8+ T cells sorted from blood, taken at week 0. Source of these receptors: a human donor with alopecia areata. The CDR3 runs from the conserved cysteine through the conserved F or W. The D gene is left open where the match is weak. Clone size appears in some rows only: once, few, many, or a class for an expanded clone.

>NA|NA|TRBV7-9|TRBJ1-2
TGTGCCAGCAGCTTAGGTCAGGGAGGCTATGGCTACACCTTC
CASSLGQGGYGYTF
>TRBD2|NA|TRBV13|TRBJ2-5
TGTGCCAGCAGCTTACCAGCGGGAAATCAAGAGACCCAGTACTTC
CASSLPAGNQETQYF
>TRBD1|NA|TRBV18|TRBJ2-7
TGTGCCAGCTCATCTACCGACAGGGGCTACGAGCAGTACTTC
CASSSTDRGYEQYF
>TRBD1|NA|TRBV2|TRBJ2-1
TGTGCCAGCAGCGAGGGGACAGGGGTATGGGACGAGCAGTTCTTC
CASSEGTGVWDEQFF
>NA|NA|TRBV5-6|TRBJ2-1
TGTGCCAGCAGCCAAGAGCCGATGAATGAGCAGTTCTTC
CASSQEPMNEQFF
>NA|few|TRBV29-1|TRBJ2-2
TGCAGCGCCGGGGACTCAAACACCGGGGAGCTGTTTTTT
CSAGDSNTGELFF
>TRBD1|NA|TRBV27|TRBJ2-4
TGTGCCAGCGGCTTCGGACAGGGCAAAAACATTCAGTACTTC
CASGFGQGKNIQYF
>TRBD1|NA|TRBV6-5|TRBJ1-1
TGTGCCAGCAATGTGTGGGACAGCACTGAAGCTTTCTTT
CASNVWDSTEAFF
>TRBD1|few|TRBV5-1|TRBJ2-1
TGCGCCAGCAGCGAAAATACCGGGACAGGGGATGAGCAGTTCTTC
CASSENTGTGDEQFF
>TRBD2|NA|TRBV6-4|TRBJ2-1
TGTGCCAGCAGTGACTCAGGCGGGGGGGCCGATGAGCAGTTCTTC
CASSDSGGGADEQFF
>NA|few|TRBV15|TRBJ2-5
TGTGCCACCAGCAGAGCAGGGTCTGTGGAGACCCAGTACTTC
CATSRAGSVETQYF
>NA|NA|TRBV9|TRBJ2-3
TGTGCCAGCAGCTCGTACCCAGATACGCAGTATTTT
CASSSYPDTQYF
>NA|NA|TRBV27|TRBJ2-7
TGTGCCAGCAGGACAGCCTCCTACGAGCAGTACTTC
CASRTASYEQYF
>NA|NA|TRBV6-5|TRBJ1-6
TGTGCCAGCAAACCCGCGGACGGACTAAATTCACCCCTCCACTTT
CASKPADGLNSPLHF
>TRBD1|NA|TRBV29-1|TRBJ2-7
TGCAGCGTTGAAGGCCCACAGGGGACCTACGAGCAGTACTTC
CSVEGPQGTYEQYF
>NA|NA|TRBV27|TRBJ2-7
TGTGCCAGCAGCTCTAATACAGGGTCTCCCTACGAGCAGTACTTC
CASSSNTGSPYEQYF
>TRBD1|NA|TRBV27|TRBJ2-1
TGTGCCAGCAGTAACTCGGGACAGGGATACAATGAGCAGTTCTTC
CASSNSGQGYNEQFF
>NA|NA|TRBV7-9|TRBJ1-3
TGTGCCAGCAGCTTAGATTCGGGCTCTGGAAACACCATATATTTT
CASSLDSGSGNTIYF
>NA|NA|TRBV27|TRBJ2-7
TGTGCCAGCAGAGACCCGTCCTACGAGCAGTACTTC
CASRDPSYEQYF
>NA|NA|TRBV5-6|TRBJ1-1
TGTGCCAGCAGCTCTAACCTACTGGACGGGGCTAACACTGAAGCTTTCTTT
CASSSNLLDGANTEAFF
>NA|NA|TRBV7-2|TRBJ2-7
TGTGCCAGCAGTATTATAGCCACCTACGAGCAGTACTTC
CASSIIATYEQYF
>NA|NA|TRBV7-8|TRBJ1-1
TGTGCCAGCAGCTTATCGCGGGGTATGAACACTGAAGCTTTCTTT
CASSLSRGMNTEAFF
>NA|NA|TRBV30|TRBJ1-1
TGTGCCTGGAGTGTACTGGTAACTGAAGCTTTCTTT
CAWSVLVTEAFF
>NA|NA|TRBV27|TRBJ1-5
TGTGCCAGCAGTACAACAGGGTTCAATCAGCCCCAGCATTTT
CASSTTGFNQPQHF
>TRBD2|NA|TRBV7-3|TRBJ2-1
TGTGCCAGCAGCTTAAGTACTAGCGTTTGGAATGAGCAGTTCTTC
CASSLSTSVWNEQFF
>NA|NA|TRBV5-4|TRBJ2-7
TGTGCCAGCAGCCCTTGGGCAAACGACGAGCAGTACTTC
CASSPWANDEQYF
>NA|NA|TRBV15|TRBJ1-3
TGTGCCACCAGCAGTTATCGGGACAACTGGTCTGGAAACACCATATATTTT
CATSSYRDNWSGNTIYF
>NA|NA|TRBV7-8|TRBJ2-5
TGTGCCAGCAGCCCCCCCCGCCAAGAGACCCAGTACTTC
CASSPPRQETQYF
>TRBD2|NA|TRBV5-4|TRBJ2-1
TGTGCCAGCAGCTCGGACGCAGCGGGGCAGATATACAATGAGCAGTTCTTC
CASSSDAAGQIYNEQFF
>NA|NA|TRBV27|TRBJ1-2
TGTGCCAGCAGTTTATATTACTTGGATGGCTACACCTTC
CASSLYYLDGYTF
>TRBD1|many|TRBV4-1|TRBJ1-2
TGCGCCAGCAGCGAAGTCGGGACAGACTATGGCTACACCTTC
CASSEVGTDYGYTF
>NA|NA|TRBV9|TRBJ1-1
TGTGCCAGCAGCCCAAGGACGGTGGGGAGCACTGAAGCTTTCTTT
CASSPRTVGSTEAFF
>TRBD2|NA|TRBV15|TRBJ2-5
TGTGCCACCAGCAATGAACTAGCGGGGGATCAAGAGACCCAGTACTTC
CATSNELAGDQETQYF
>TRBD2|few|TRBV15|TRBJ2-3
TGTGCCACAAGCTCTAGCGGGGGGACAGATACGCAGTATTTT
CATSSSGGTDTQYF
>NA|NA|TRBV2|TRBJ2-7
TGTGCCAGCATTTTAGGCCCGGGTACAGGCTCCTACGAGCAGTACTTC
CASILGPGTGSYEQYF
>TRBD1|once|TRBV30|TRBJ2-3
TGTGCCTGGAGCGGTTGGACAGGGAATGGCCCCATAGCAGATACGCAGTATTTT
CAWSGWTGNGPIADTQYF
>NA|NA|TRBV20-1|TRBJ1-1
TGCAGTGCCCTGGGCACTGAAGCTTTCTTT
CSALGTEAFF
>NA|NA|TRBV30|TRBJ2-1
TGTGCCTGGAGTGCCGACCGGCCGGATGAGCAGTTCTTC
CAWSADRPDEQFF
>NA|NA|TRBV29-1|TRBJ1-1
TGCAGCGTTGAAGGCGAGGAGACTGAAGCTTTCTTT
CSVEGEETEAFF
>TRBD1|few|TRBV11-2|TRBJ2-7
TGTGCCAGCAGCTCGAGACAGGGATACGAGCAGTACTTC
CASSSRQGYEQYF
>NA|NA|TRBV9|TRBJ2-7
TGTGCCAGCAGCCCCGACACCTACGAGCAGTACTTC
CASSPDTYEQYF
>NA|NA|TRBV9|TRBJ2-7
TGTGCCAGCAGCGTAGACGTAGGGATCGAGCAGTACTTC
CASSVDVGIEQYF
>NA|few|TRBV7-9|TRBJ1-5
TGTGCCAGCAGCTTAGACCCGGACAGCAAGCAGCATTTT
CASSLDPDSKQHF
>TRBD1|NA|TRBV29-1|TRBJ2-1
TGCAGCGGTGCCGACAGGGGTAGGGGCAATGAGCAGTTCTTC
CSGADRGRGNEQFF
>TRBD1|few|TRBV7-9|TRBJ1-1
TGTGCCAGCAGCTCAACCTCGGACAGGGGCACTGAAGCTTTCTTT
CASSSTSDRGTEAFF
>NA|NA|TRBV7-3|TRBJ2-5
TGTGCCAGCAGCTTCACGGGTAGCCCCCAAGAGACCCAGTACTTC
CASSFTGSPQETQYF
>NA|NA|TRBV5-6|TRBJ2-5
TGTGCCAGCAGCTTGGCAGTGGAGACCCAGTACTTC
CASSLAVETQYF
>TRBD1|NA|TRBV23-1|TRBJ2-2
TGCGCCAGCAGTCTCCTGGCTGGGACAGGCTACACCGGGGAGCTGTTTTTT
CASSLLAGTGYTGELFF
>NA|NA|TRBV7-9|TRBJ1-2
TGTGCCAGCAGCTTAGATGGCCGGACTGTGGAGGCTAACTATGGCTACACCTTC
CASSLDGRTVEANYGYTF
>NA|NA|TRBV15|TRBJ1-6
TGTGCCACCAGCAGGGGGGAAGCTGGAGCTTCGCCCCTCCACTTT
CATSRGEAGASPLHF
>NA|NA|TRBV7-9|TRBJ1-2
TGTGCCAGCAGCTTACGAGGGAAGAGGGACTATGGCTACACCTTC
CASSLRGKRDYGYTF
>TRBD1|NA|TRBV9|TRBJ1-2
TGTGCCAGCAGCGCAAGCAAGATGGGACAGGACAATGGCTACACCTTC
CASSASKMGQDNGYTF
>NA|NA|TRBV9|TRBJ2-5
TGTGCCAGCAGCGTCCACCCGGACAGCCAAGAGACCCAGTACTTC
CASSVHPDSQETQYF